This TCR beta chain is from a study of blood T cell repertoires in COVID-19. Across the whole study: The origin of the acute and convalescent COVID-19 samples was the United States, Italy and Spain.

The authors' processing: Scientists estimated how many nucleated cells there were by amplifying reference gene primers. TCRdb's copy holds only in-frame clones and misses some; the assay was immunoSEQ multiplex PCR. V, J and clone size are those of that table, while D and trimming were read from the DNA. The sample lists fewer than 400,000 clones, around 85% seen once, with less than 2.5% in the top ten. Recovered status in Cohort 3 required two negative PCRs, clearance, or symptom resolution. The TCR sequence derives from a man younger than 40 who had recovered from COVID-19. Input material: PBMCs or T cells enriched from blood (not recorded which).

This CDR3 is CARTQGVGTEAFF. In DNA form, the CDR3 reads TGTGCCAGAACACAGGGGGTGGGCACTGAAGCTTTCTTT. The V and J genes are TRBV2 and TRBJ1-1, with 8 bases that match TRBD1. This CDR3 spans 13 amino acids. Germline V gene sequence: CDR1 SNHLY, CDR2 FYNNEI. J gave up 4 bases and V 9 bases, and 7 bases lay outside the gene matches. The whole variable domain, remainder taken from reference TRBV2 and TRBJ1-1, is EPEVTQTPSHQVTQMGQEVILRCVPISNHLYFYWYRQILGQKVEFLVSFYNNEISEKSEIFDDQFSVERPDGSNFTLKIRSTKLEDSAMYFCARTQGVGTEAFFGQGTRLTVV.